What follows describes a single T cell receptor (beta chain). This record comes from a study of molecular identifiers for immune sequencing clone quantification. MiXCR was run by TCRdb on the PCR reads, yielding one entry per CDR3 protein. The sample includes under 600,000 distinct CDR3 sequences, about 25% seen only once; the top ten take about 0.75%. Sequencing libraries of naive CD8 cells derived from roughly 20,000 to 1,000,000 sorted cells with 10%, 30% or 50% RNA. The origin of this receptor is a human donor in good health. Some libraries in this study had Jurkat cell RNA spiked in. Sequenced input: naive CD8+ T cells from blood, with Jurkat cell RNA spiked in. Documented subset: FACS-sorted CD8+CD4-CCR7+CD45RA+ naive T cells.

CDR3 sequence: CASSDMGQNTGELFF. In nucleotides, the CDR3 is TGTGCCAGCAGTGACATGGGGCAGAACACCGGGGAGCTGTTTTTT. The chain uses TRBV6-5 and TRBJ2-2, with D maybe TRBD1 (5 bases). Between the trimmed V and J ends, which lost 5 bases and 1 base, there was a span of 11 bases. CDR3 length: 15 amino acids. CDR1 is MNHEY, CDR2 SVGAGI, per germline.